This TCR beta chain is from a study of shared clonotypes between healthy human individuals (dated by TCRdb to 2018 to 2021). Regarding the complete study: The cohort included a few men and a couple of women between 18 and 49 years of age. To estimate repertoire size and how much clonotypes are shared between individuals, the study performed deep sequencing of blood TCR repertoires from 4 to 6 healthy adults. To increase sequencing depth and limit assay-specific biases, different laboratories used diverse techniques to prepare libraries and sequence TCR repertoires. Leukapheresis yielded between about 0.94 and 9.5 billion PBMCs per donor.

Using the deep immunoSEQ assay, TCR CDR3 regions were amplified from genomic DNA by multiplex PCR. For each cell subset, the extracted genomic DNA was distributed evenly across all wells of several immunoSEQ 96-well plates, and each plate served as one replicate. For unsorted PBMC, approximately 0.3 ug of genomic DNA, equivalent to about 30,000 T cell genomes, went into each replicate PCR. Genomic DNA from unsorted PBMC was sequenced over ten immunoSEQ deep assay plates. Purified libraries were measured with a Qubit 3.0 fluorometer, size-checked on a Bioanalyzer 2100, and measured again with the KAPA Library Quantification kit. Every immunoSEQ 96-well plate was sequenced on a dedicated single-read 150-cycle Illumina NextSeq 550 flow cell. The original methods were these. Because only junctional sequences without quality scores were contained in the immunoSEQ output, filtering matching that applied to full-length reads could not be performed. To assign V/J genes and CDR3, sequences were annotated against IMGT germline references using PyIR, a Python wrapper for IgBLAST v1.9. Reads were removed for weak V/J assignments (E-value above 1e-6), missing CDR3, stop codons, out-of-frame junctions, or ambiguous translated residues. A V3J clonotype was defined by an identical inferred V gene, J gene, and CDR3 amino acid sequence. Percentage overlap between repertoires was calculated by dividing the number of shared unique clonotypes by the size of the smaller repertoire. Richness of each repertoire was evaluated using RTK rarefaction, the Chao1 estimator, and Recon v2.1 estimates of unobserved clonotypes. TCRdb took over this immuneACCESS table, retaining in-frame rearrangements with V and J assigned. Such tables are incomplete; in checked studies, under half of the missing clones stem from an unresolved V gene, and the remainder is unexplained. The V and J calls and the clone size are those of that table, but D and trimming were determined from the DNA. Counted in this sample were 400,000 to 600,000 clones; around 75% of them appeared once. Roughly 13% of the sample lies in the top ten.

The donors were healthy, HIV-negative adults with no recently reported acute infections or vaccinations. Every donor was a Caucasian adult living in Nashville, Tennessee, USA. In the unsorted samples, 85 million to 100 million PBMCs were counted, and genomic DNA was extracted using the QIAamp DNA Blood Mini kit. Blood was collected by leukapheresis, and PBMCs were isolated by Ficoll-Histopaque density gradient centrifugation and then cryopreserved in liquid nitrogen vapor phase. The paper's findings and limits, for the study overall: Because the study included a small number of donors, the genetic and exposure-history diversity represented was limited. Based on pairwise subsampling, the degree of clonotype sharing among donors was expected to be affected by sequencing depth. Sampling was restricted to blood, and TCR repertoires in tissues likely differ from the TCR repertoires found in blood.

CDR1 and CDR2 (MDHEN, SYDVKM) derive from the germline V gene. The CDR3 runs 13 amino acids, cysteine and phenylalanine included. Only CDR3 DNA is held: 39 bases, read in frame from base 1. V loses 6 bases of germline sequence and J loses 7 bases, and the interval between the two ends is 15 bases. Remarks on this clone: Its specific antigen is unknown. Base qualities are not provided; no much larger clone lies one nucleotide away.

This sequence originates from a woman in her thirties or forties in good health. Some clones in this sample may be carry-over from other donors' samples. The source material was PBMCs. The rearrangement joined TRBV28 to TRBJ2-5; the best D guess is TRBD1, with 6 bases matching. CDR3 protein: CASSRAQGTTQYF. The base sequence is TGTGCCAGCAGCCGGGCCCAGGGGACGACCCAGTACTTC.